These 32 T cell receptor beta chains originate from one sample sequenced in a study of human T cells and chemical hapten exposure. The time point is: patch test 1, 2 weeks after DPC sensitization. Treatment defined: therapeutic diphenylcyclopropenone sensitization with weekly scalp DPC. TCRdb passed the RACE reads through MiXCR, listing each CDR3 protein once. The sample lists more than 100,000 distinct CDR3 sequences, roughly an eighth seen once, with approximately 0.89% in the top ten. Source: whole blood, taken in connection with sensitization to the hapten diphenylcyclopropenone (DPC). These receptors were taken from a man younger than 35 with alopecia areata. Some clones in this sample may be carry-over from other donors' samples.

The chain has TRBV12-3 or TRBV12-4 and TRBJ1-1, with a weak D call TRBD1 (6 bases). This CDR3 is 17 amino acids long. V dropped 0 bases and J dropped 6 bases, with 20 bases sitting between them. CDR3 coding DNA: TGTGCCAGCAGTTTAGCGTTGTGGCGCGGACAGTGGCCTGAAGCTTTCTTT. As protein: CASSLALWRGQWPEAFF.

The chain uses TRBV6-5 and TRBJ2-3; 10 bases are shared with TRBD1. Trimming removed 5 bases from V and 4 bases from J; junction bases left unmatched: 3. Germline CDR1 and CDR2: MNHEY and SVGAGI. The CDR3 is made up of 14 amino acids. CDR3 DNA sequence: TGTGCCAGCAGTGACAGGGGGCGAGCAGATACGCAGTATTTT. This gives the protein CASSDRGRADTQYF.

The chain carries TRBV9 and TRBJ1-1, with 7 bases matching TRBD1. Germline V gives CDR1 SGDLS, CDR2 YYNGEE. CDR3 length: 15 residues. V lost 5 bases, J lost 8 bases, and 15 bases stayed unmatched. CDR3 sequence (DNA): TGTGCCAGCAGTCCCGACGTAGGAGGGGGCTGGGAAGCTTTCTTT. Protein: CASSPDVGGGWEAFF.

The rearrangement joins TRBV9 to TRBJ1-1; D call uncertain. Between the trimmed V and J ends, which lost 4 bases and 3 bases, there was a span of 13 bases. Germline CDR1 SGDLS, CDR2 YYNGEE. CDR3 size: 14 residues. CDR3 bases: TGTGCCAGCAGCCTTTCAAACGGGGACACTGAAGCTTTCTTT. It encodes CASSLSNGDTEAFF.

The chain recombines TRBV29-1 with TRBJ2-7; D is possibly TRBD1 (6 bases). The V and J ends lost 6 bases and 2 bases respectively, with 14 bases between them. The length of the CDR3 is 13 residues. Per germline, CDR1 SQVTM and CDR2 ANQGSEA. CDR3 protein: CSVAPDSTYEQYF. As DNA, the CDR3 is TGCAGCGTGGCCCCGGACAGTACCTACGAGCAGTACTTC.

The chain links TRBV7-9 to TRBJ1-1, with 7 bases aligning to TRBD1. The germline V gene encodes CDR1 SEHNR and CDR2 FQNEAQ (reference sequence). This CDR3 is built from 14 residues. Losses at the gene ends were 2 bases for V and 5 bases for J; bases not matched to a gene: 5. CDR3 protein: CASSLLTGVTEAFF. DNA for the CDR3: TGTGCCAGCAGCTTACTAACAGGGGTAACTGAAGCTTTCTTT.

The V and J genes are TRBV7-9 and TRBJ1-3, with D hard to call. With 1 base removed from V and 0 bases from J, the gap between germline ends came to 7 bases. The germline CDR1 and CDR2 sequences are SEHNR and FQNEAQ (reference sequence). The CDR3 sequence is 15 residues long. The CDR3 region has the DNA TGTGCCAGCAGCTTAGGAGCGAGCTCTGGAAACACCATATATTTT. Its protein product is CASSLGASSGNTIYF.

This sequence joins TRBV5-1 and TRBJ1-5; no reliable D call. Germline V gene data show CDR1 as SGHRS and CDR2 as YFSETQ. The CDR3 runs 15 residues. V lost 0 bases and J 1 base, leaving 8 bases between the germline ends. Here the CDR3 reads CASSLDSPSNQPQHF. CDR3 bases: TGCGCCAGCAGCTTGGACAGTCCGAGCAATCAGCCCCAGCATTTT.

This clonotype was detected only a few times. The J gene is TRBJ1-2, the V gene TRBV29-1; D is unclear. CDR1 is SQVTM and CDR2 is ANQGSEA in the germline V gene. The CDR3 covers 11 residues. Trimming shortened V by 7 bases and J by 3 bases, and 9 bases separated the two germline ends. CDR3 in amino acids: CSAAEDYGYTF. The CDR3 DNA sequence: TGCAGCGCCGCGGAGGACTATGGCTACACCTTC.

The gene calls are TRBV5-1 and TRBJ2-6, with 8 nucleotides matching TRBD1. Unmatched junction bases numbered 3, after V lost 4 bases and J lost 3 bases. CDR1 and CDR2 from the germline V gene are SGHRS and YFSETQ. This CDR3 has 15 amino acids. The CDR3 reads CASSQTGVGANVLTF. The CDR3 nucleotides read TGCGCCAGCAGCCAGACAGGGGTTGGGGCCAACGTCCTGACTTTC.

This clonotype occurred many times. The rearrangement uses TRBV6-4 and TRBJ1-1; D gene unclear. V was cut by 0 bases and J by 2 bases, with 7 bases left in between. The CDR3 has 14 amino acids. Germline V gives CDR1 MRHNA, CDR2 SNTAGT. This CDR3 is CASSDSSENTEAFF. CDR3 DNA: TGTGCCAGCAGTGACTCGAGTGAAAACACTGAAGCTTTCTTT.

This clonotype was picked up many times. The chain employs TRBV4-3 and TRBJ2-1, with 12 bases aligning to TRBD1. V lost 0 bases to trimming and J lost 7 bases; unmatched junction nucleotides: 4. Germline CDR1 is LGHNA and CDR2 is YSLEER. The CDR3 runs 16 residues. This chain's CDR3 is CASSQEGQGAQNEQFF. DNA for the CDR3: TGCGCCAGCAGCCAAGAGGGACAGGGGGCGCAGAATGAGCAGTTCTTC.

The chain combines TRBV11-2 with TRBJ2-5, with 8 bases matching TRBD1. With 0 bases clipped from V and 2 bases from J, the junction kept 8 bases outside the gene matches. CDR3 length equals 17 residues. In germline, CDR1 is SGHAT, CDR2 FQNNGV. The CDR3 loop is CASSLDSRWTGQETQYF. CDR3 sequence (DNA): TGTGCCAGCAGCTTAGATTCCCGTTGGACAGGGCAAGAGACCCAGTACTTC.

This clonotype came up many times. CDR3 loop: CSARSLAGLAKNIQYF. DNA for the CDR3: TGCAGTGCTAGATCCCTAGCGGGACTAGCCAAAAACATTCAGTACTTC. The chain links TRBV20-1 to TRBJ2-4, with 9 bases that match TRBD2. With 2 bases clipped from V and 0 bases from J, the junction kept 5 bases outside the gene matches. This CDR3 has 16 amino acids. Germline V gives CDR1 DFQATT, CDR2 SNEGSKA (reference sequence).

This clonotype occurred a few times. The rearrangement uses TRBV7-2 and TRBJ1-5; TRBD1 matches at 9 bases. Germline V gene sequence: CDR1 SGHTA, CDR2 FQGNSA. With 6 bases clipped from V and 6 bases from J, the junction kept 9 bases outside the gene matches. The CDR3 has 15 residues. CDR3 in amino acids: CASRQQGAEGQPQHF. In DNA form, the CDR3 reads TGTGCCAGCAGACAACAGGGGGCCGAGGGTCAGCCCCAGCATTTT.

Only a few counts were recorded for this clonotype. The chain recombines TRBV18 with TRBJ1-2; D is uncertain. Germline lookup yields CDR1 KGHSH and CDR2 LQKENI. Deletions cut 3 bases from V and 4 bases from J, with 18 bases between. The CDR3 length is 16 residues. For the CDR3, the DNA is TGTGCCAGCTCACCCTCGAGGGAGGAGTCTCCCTATGGCTACACCTTC. Translation gives CASSPSREESPYGYTF.

This clonotype was recorded a few times. The rearrangement links TRBV11-1 to TRBJ1-1, with 7 bases lining up with TRBD1. V shed 6 bases, J shed 3 bases, and the junction held 10 bases outside the gene matches. CDR1 and CDR2 from the germline V gene are SGHAT and FQDESV (reference sequence). The CDR3 is 15 residues long. The CDR3 sequence: CASSLLTGRDTEAFF. Written as DNA, the CDR3 is TGTGCCAGCAGTCTCCTGACAGGGCGAGACACTGAAGCTTTCTTT.

CDR3 amino acids: CASSFDTAGETQYF. The CDR3 region has the DNA TGTGCCAGCAGTTTTGACACGGCCGGGGAGACCCAGTACTTC. The rearrangement joins TRBV27 to TRBJ2-5, with D unresolved. Trimming shortened V by 3 bases and J by 5 bases, and 13 bases separated the two germline ends. The CDR3 loop spans 14 amino acids. Germline V gene data show CDR1 as MNHEY and CDR2 as SMNVEV (reference sequence).

This clonotype was found a few times. The chain employs TRBV28 and TRBJ2-7; D is perhaps TRBD1 or TRBD2 (5 bases each). Germline CDR1 MDHEN, CDR2 SYDVKM. Trimming took off 8 bases at V and 5 bases at J, with 13 bases between the two ends. The CDR3 sequence is 12 residues long. The CDR3 DNA is TGTGCCAGCTGTTCAGGGACCGACGAGCAGTACTTC. It is translated as CASCSGTDEQYF.

The chain joins TRBV7-2 to TRBJ1-1; TRBD1 is a possible D gene (6 bases). V was cut by 6 bases and J by 3 bases, with 14 bases left in between. CDR1 and CDR2 from the germline V gene are SGHTA and FQGNSA. The CDR3 covers 14 residues. CDR3: CASRKTGWDTEAFF. CDR3 in DNA: TGTGCCAGCAGGAAAACAGGGTGGGACACTGAAGCTTTCTTT.

This clonotype has just a few counts. The chain couples TRBV20-1 to TRBJ1-1; D gene uncertain. V lost 0 bases and J 11 bases, leaving 7 bases between the germline ends. This CDR3 has 10 amino acids. Germline lookup yields CDR1 DFQATT and CDR2 SNEGSKA (reference sequence). CDR3 sequence (DNA): TGCAGTGCTAGAGATATGTATGCTTTCTTT. Translating it yields CSARDMYAFF.

This clonotype was recorded many times. V is TRBV28 and J is TRBJ2-7; the D is unclear. The CDR3 is 13 residues long. Per germline, CDR1 MDHEN and CDR2 SYDVKM. V lost 3 bases to trimming and J lost 6 bases, with 12 bases between them. The CDR3 nucleotides read TGTGCCAGCAGTTTGCCTAGGGTGTCCGAGCAGTACTTC. Protein sequence: CASSLPRVSEQYF.

The rearrangement joins TRBV2 to TRBJ2-1; D might be TRBD1 (6 bases). V lost 4 bases and J lost 0, with 10 bases in between. Germline assignment: CDR1 SNHLY and CDR2 FYNNEI. This CDR3 region has 15 residues. The CDR3 DNA is TGTGCCAGCAGTGTTGACAGGAGCTCCTACAATGAGCAGTTCTTC. This encodes CASSVDRSSYNEQFF.

The table lists this clonotype with many counts. This sequence joins TRBV6-2 or TRBV6-3 and TRBJ1-2, with D perhaps matching TRBD1 (5 bases). This CDR3 is built from 15 residues. The germline gives CDR1 MNHEY, CDR2 SVGEGT. The V end lost 5 bases, the J end lost 4 bases, and 17 bases lay between the germline ends. The CDR3 region is CASSRPGPSLYGYTF. The CDR3 DNA reads TGTGCCAGCAGTAGACCGGGACCGTCCCTCTATGGCTACACCTTC.

CDR3 coding DNA: TGTGCCAGCAGCGCCCTGGGACAAGGTGATGGAAACACCATATATTTT. The encoded protein is CASSALGQGDGNTIYF. The V gene is TRBV7-3, the J gene TRBJ1-3, with a tentative D call TRBD1 (6 bases). Germline lookup yields CDR1 SGHTA and CDR2 FQGTGA. The CDR3 length is 16 residues. V was trimmed by 5 bases and J by 3 bases, leaving 17 bases between them. Combining the CDR3 with reference TRBV7-3 and TRBJ1-3 gives the whole variable domain GAGVSQTPSNKVTEKGKYVELRCDPISGHTALYWYRQSLGQGPEFLIYFQGTGAADDSGLPNDRFFAVRPEGSVSTLKIQRTERGDSAVYLCASSALGQGDGNTIYFGEGSWLTVV.

A few counts support this clonotype. The chain has TRBV7-9 and TRBJ2-5; 10 bases agree with TRBD2. With 6 bases clipped from V and 5 bases from J, the junction kept 9 bases outside the gene matches. CDR3 length: 15 residues. The germline CDR1 and CDR2 sequences are SEHNR and FQNEAQ (reference sequence). The chain's CDR3 is CASRISGGARETQYF. The CDR3 DNA follows: TGTGCCAGCAGGATCAGCGGGGGGGCCCGGGAGACCCAGTACTTC.

The chain employs TRBV4-1 and TRBJ2-1, with D possibly matching TRBD2 (6 bases). Trimming stripped 4 bases from V and 14 bases from J, with 12 bases between. Germline V lookup: CDR1 MGHRA, CDR2 YSYEKL. The CDR3 covers 11 residues. The CDR3 sequence: CASSRGAGKFF. The DNA for the CDR3 is TGCGCCAGCAGCCGCGGGGCCGGCAAGTTCTTC.

The V gene is TRBV4-3, the J gene TRBJ1-4; maybe TRBD1 (5 bases). Germline V CDR1 and CDR2: LGHNA, YSLEER. The CDR3 runs to 16 residues. The ends were cut back, 1 base at V and 3 bases at J, with 12 bases in the middle. The CDR3 sequence: CASSQAGGLANEKLFF. CDR3 DNA: TGCGCCAGCAGCCAAGCTGGGGGGTTAGCTAATGAAAAACTGTTTTTT.

This chain joins TRBV7-9 and TRBJ1-2; 7 nucleotides line up with TRBD1. The CDR3 has 18 amino acids. V lost 5 bases, J lost 3 bases, and 18 bases stayed unmatched. Germline-derived CDR1 and CDR2 are SEHNR and FQNEAQ (reference sequence). The CDR3 sequence is CASSRLTGRLTIHYGYTF. CDR3 in DNA: TGTGCCAGCAGCCGCCTGACAGGGAGACTGACGATCCACTATGGCTACACCTTC.

The rearrangement links TRBV5-1 to TRBJ2-7; D might be TRBD1 (6 bases). CDR3 length equals 14 residues. Germline assignment: CDR1 SGHRS and CDR2 YFSETQ. The ends were cut back, 0 bases at V and 2 bases at J, with 9 bases in the middle. This CDR3 reads CASSLEGTTYEQYF. The CDR3 nucleotides read TGCGCCAGCAGCTTGGAGGGGACAACCTACGAGCAGTACTTC.

In this sample, this clonotype turned up a few times. The CDR3 reads CSASDPRDQPQHF. The DNA of the CDR3 is TGCAGTGCCTCCGACCCCAGGGATCAGCCCCAGCATTTT. V is TRBV20-1 and J is TRBJ1-5, with D perhaps TRBD1 (5 bases). Germline V CDR1 and CDR2: DFQATT, SNEGSKA (reference sequence). Trimming cost V 6 bases and J 5 bases, with 14 bases left between them. CDR3 length: 13 residues.

This clonotype was counted only a few times. V gene TRBV7-9 combines with J gene TRBJ2-7; D is ambiguous. The germline V gene encodes CDR1 SEHNR and CDR2 FQNEAQ (reference sequence). Trimming removed 5 bases at V and 1 base at J, with 9 bases between. This CDR3 spans 13 amino acids. CDR3 sequence reads: CASSPRQSYEQYV. The CDR3 DNA sequence: TGTGCCAGCAGCCCTAGGCAGTCCTACGAGCAGTACGTC.